Described below is a single T cell receptor (beta chain) sequence and its context. The antigen it recognizes is unknown. No base quality information exists; no much larger clone differs at one position. Library construction relied on the immunoSEQ multiplex PCR assay. To provide template for TCR sequencing, every sample had RNA extracted and reverse transcribed into cDNA. SuperScript III was used for first-strand cDNA synthesis, primed with a 2:1 mix of oligo-dT and random hexamers. A synthetic immune receptor repertoire was used to assess amplification bias, and residual bias was removed computationally. The original pipeline was this. Raw reads were preprocessed for error removal, and CDR3 was defined according to IMGT conventions as running from the conserved cysteine to phenylalanine. Clonality was computed as 1 minus the Shannon entropy, with the entropy normalized by log2 of the number of productive unique TCRs. CD4 or CD8 identity of scalp clones was inferred by cross-referencing scalp TCRbeta sequences with sorted blood CD4 and CD8 repertoires. The source is immuneACCESS, and TCRdb retained only in-frame sequences with V and J called. Part of the clones is not carried over; for the studies checked, unresolved V genes explain less than half of this, and the remainder is unexplained. That table furnishes V, J and clone size, whereas the DNA furnished D and trimming. This sample holds 200,000 to 250,000 clones; approximately 65% were observed only once. Of the sample, more than 0.95% falls within the top ten clones.

This sample is part of a study of CD8+ T cells in alopecia areata listed by TCRdb under 2018. Context from the whole study: The treated patients, all with moderate-to-severe alopecia areata, were enrolled in an open-label pilot trial of oral tofacitinib given at 5 to 10 mg twice daily. Tofacitinib was given for 6 to 18 months, followed by 6 months of follow-up off drug to assess delayed response and recurrence. Disease severity in treated patients was measured with the SALT score, which quantifies the percentage of affected scalp surface area. In both human patients and the C3H/HeJ mouse model, the study applied high-throughput TCRbeta sequencing to look at T cell clonal expansion in alopecia areata. In humans, TCRbeta sequencing was performed on scalp tissue and on sorted CD4+ and CD8+ peripheral blood T cells from healthy controls and from patients with patchy or totalis/universalis alopecia areata. Patients on tofacitinib were biopsied at baseline and after 4 and 24 weeks of treatment, and several of the patients also had a later scalp biopsy. Scalp clonality was compared among normal scalp (n=4), patchy alopecia areata scalp (n=8), and alopecia totalis/universalis scalp (n=8). The RNA source kit depended on sample type: the PAXgene miRNA kit for fixed scalp, the miRNeasy kit for PBMCs, and the RNeasy kit for mouse skin. TCRbeta CDR3 regions were amplified by immunoSEQ multiplex PCR with 35 Vbeta forward and 13 Jbeta reverse primers. What the authors observed across the whole study: Compared with mice, TCR sequences shared between patients were less clear, possibly partly because of HLA diversity across the patient population. Unlike mouse skin, where gammadelta T cells dominate, normal human skin contains resident alphabeta T cells that get sequenced too, which complicates analysis of the scalp TCR repertoire. Tofacitinib significantly lowered scalp clonality and the number of expanded CD8+ clones among the top 100 scalp clones. Higher clonality and more expanded CD8+ clones were observed in lesional scalp than in normal scalp, particularly in alopecia totalis/universalis, a finding suggestive of antigenic drive. During tofacitinib treatment, many expanded lesional clones remained in scalp and blood, and this persistence may partly explain relapse after treatment is stopped. Because the treated cohort was small and had only one nonresponder, larger studies are needed to examine links between baseline CD8+ expansion and response.

Sample treatment or condition, as interpreted from the label and publication: oral pan-JAK inhibitor, 5-10 mg twice daily. Lesional scalp punch biopsies and peripheral blood were obtained from alopecia areata patients. PBMCs were separated by density centrifugation and stained for CD3, CD4 and CD8, after which CD4+ and CD8+ T cells were sorted on a FACSAria. CDR3 length: 16 amino acids, cysteine to phenylalanine. The read is trimmed to its CDR3 DNA, 48 bases read in frame from base 1. V sheds 1 base and J sheds 1 base, leaving 14 bases between their ends. Via the germline V gene, CDR1 is SGHRS and CDR2 YFSETQ.

The V and J genes are TRBV5-1 and TRBJ1-2; the D gene is unclear. The source material was CD4+ T cells sorted from blood, sampled at approximately week 45, from a patient treated with tofacitinib. This TCR came from a human donor with alopecia areata. The CDR3: CASSLNPANLNYGYTF. The DNA sequence is as follows: TGCGCCAGCAGCTTGAACCCAGCTAACCTTAACTATGGCTACACCTTC. Reference TRBV5-1 and TRBJ1-2 genes cover what lies past the CDR3, so the full variable domain is KAGVTQTPRYLIKTRGQQVTLSCSPISGHRSVSWYQQTPGQGLQFLFEYFSETQRNKGNFPGRFSGRQFSNSRSEMNVSTLELGDSALYLCASSLNPANLNYGYTFGSGTRLTVV.